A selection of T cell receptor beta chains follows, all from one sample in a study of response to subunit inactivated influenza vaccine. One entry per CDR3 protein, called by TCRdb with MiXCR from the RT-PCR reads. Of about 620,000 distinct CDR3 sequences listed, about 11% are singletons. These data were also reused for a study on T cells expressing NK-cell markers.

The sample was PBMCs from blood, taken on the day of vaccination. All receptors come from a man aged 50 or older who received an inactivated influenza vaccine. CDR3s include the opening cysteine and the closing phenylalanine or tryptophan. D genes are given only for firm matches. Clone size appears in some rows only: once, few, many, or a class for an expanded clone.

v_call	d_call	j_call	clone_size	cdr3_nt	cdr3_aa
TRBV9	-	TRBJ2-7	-	TGTGCCAGCAGCGCCCGGGACTCCGTCTACGAGCAGTACTTC	CASSARDSVYEQYF
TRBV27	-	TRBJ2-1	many	TGTGCCAGCAGTTTACGAGTCGGGGCCTTGAGGGAGGCCTACAATGAGCAGTTCTTC	CASSLRVGALREAYNEQFF
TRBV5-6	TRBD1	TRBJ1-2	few	TGTGCCAGCAGCTTGGGGGGGACAGACCTAAACTATGGCTACACCTTC	CASSLGGTDLNYGYTF
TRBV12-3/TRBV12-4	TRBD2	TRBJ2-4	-	TGTGCCAGCAGCCAAACTAGCGGGTTCAAAAACATTCAGTACTTC	CASSQTSGFKNIQYF
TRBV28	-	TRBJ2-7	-	TGTGCCAGCACAGTGACTGGCGACAACTACGAGCAGTACTTC	CASTVTGDNYEQYF
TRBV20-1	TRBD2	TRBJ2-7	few	TGCAGTGCTAGGAAACTGGGGACTAGGCGAGGTGGCGAGCAGTACTTC	CSARKLGTRRGGEQYF
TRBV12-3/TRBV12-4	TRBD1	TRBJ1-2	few	TGTGCCAGCAGTTTAGGCACGAGGGGGCCGAGCTATGGCTACACCTTC	CASSLGTRGPSYGYTF
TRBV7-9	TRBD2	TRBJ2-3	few	TGTGCCAGCACCAACGGACTAGCAGATACTAGCACAGATACGCAGTATTTT	CASTNGLADTSTDTQYF
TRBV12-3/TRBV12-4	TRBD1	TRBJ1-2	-	TGTGCCAGCAGTTTTTTGGGACAGGGGAGAAGCTACACCTTC	CASSFLGQGRSYTF
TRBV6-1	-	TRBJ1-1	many	TGTGCCAGCAGTCAAGGTGCGGGGACTGAAGCTTTCTTT	CASSQGAGTEAFF
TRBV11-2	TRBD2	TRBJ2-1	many	TGTGCCAGCAGCTTCAGTGCGGGGGGCTCCTACAATGAGCAGTTCTTC	CASSFSAGGSYNEQFF
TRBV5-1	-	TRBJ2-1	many	TGCGCCAGCAGCCAATACACCGCCGGTGGAGAGCAGTTCTTC	CASSQYTAGGEQFF
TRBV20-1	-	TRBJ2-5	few	TGCAGTGCAAAAGCGGTTCGAGGGACCCAGTACTTC	CSAKAVRGTQYF
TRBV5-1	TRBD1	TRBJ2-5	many	TGCGCCAGCAGCTTGACAGGGGGTTTATTACTAGAAGAGACCCAGTACTTC	CASSLTGGLLLEETQYF
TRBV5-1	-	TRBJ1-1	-	TGCGCCAGCAAATTCGGGACCTTGAACACTGAAGCTTTCTTT	CASKFGTLNTEAFF
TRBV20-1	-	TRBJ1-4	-	TGCAGTGCTAGAAAATCAGGAACCTTTTCTGAAAAACTGTTTTTT	CSARKSGTFSEKLFF
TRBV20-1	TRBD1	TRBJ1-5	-	TGCAGTGCTAGGAAGGGACAGCAAAAGCAGCCCCAGCATTTT	CSARKGQQKQPQHF
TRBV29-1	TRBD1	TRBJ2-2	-	TGCAGCGGATATGACAGGGGGCAAGGCGGGGAGCTGTTTTTT	CSGYDRGQGGELFF
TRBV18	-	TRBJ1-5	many	TGTGCCAGCTCATATGACAGGACCGTCAATCAGCCCCAGCATTTT	CASSYDRTVNQPQHF
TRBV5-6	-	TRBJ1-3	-	TGTGCCAGCAGCTTGGGGTCTGCTGGAAACACCATATATTTT	CASSLGSAGNTIYF
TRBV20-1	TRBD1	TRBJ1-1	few	TGCAGTGCTGCCCAGGGGGCGAACACTGAAGCTTTCTTT	CSAAQGANTEAFF
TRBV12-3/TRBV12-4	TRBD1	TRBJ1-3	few	TGTGCCAGCAGTACGGGACAGCTCTACTCTGGAAACACCATATATTTT	CASSTGQLYSGNTIYF
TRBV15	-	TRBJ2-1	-	TGTGCCACCAGCAGAGATTCCGGATACAATGAGCAGTTCTTC	CATSRDSGYNEQFF
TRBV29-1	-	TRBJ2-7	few	TGCAGCGTCTCCGGGACTCTGCCCTTCGAGCAGTACTTC	CSVSGTLPFEQYF
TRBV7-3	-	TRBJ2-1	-	TGTGCCAGCAGCTTATGGCCCGGGGATAGCTCCTACAATGAGCAGTTCTTC	CASSLWPGDSSYNEQFF
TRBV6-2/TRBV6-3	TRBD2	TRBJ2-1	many	TGTGCCAGCAGTTACTCCCTAGCGGGGTTCTCCTACAATGAGCAGTTCTTC	CASSYSLAGFSYNEQFF
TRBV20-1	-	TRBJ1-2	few	TGCAGTGCTAGAGGTCCGAGAGAAGTCTATGGCTACACCTTC	CSARGPREVYGYTF
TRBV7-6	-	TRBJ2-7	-	TGTGCCAGCAGCCAAATCCAAGTCCGGGACTTCACCTACGAGCAGTACTTC	CASSQIQVRDFTYEQYF